Here is one TCR beta chain with its context. Its recognized antigen is unknown. It has no much larger one-base neighbor in the sample; base qualities were not kept. The CDR3 regions of human TCRbeta chains were analyzed by immunosequencing. The source study handled its data this way. Repertoire TCRs were matched against a reference library of SARS-CoV-2-specific TCRs generated with the MIRA antigen-specificity platform. Breadth meant the fraction of unique TCRs that were SARS-CoV-2-associated, whereas depth meant the fraction of total T cells that were SARS-CoV-2-associated. Using the MIRA data, each spike-specific TCR was assigned both to the spike region to which the TCR was reactive and to a CD4 or CD8 class. Log10-transformed breadth and depth values were compared by one-way ANOVA with Sidak's multiple comparisons tests. Not all clones reach the TCRdb copy of this immuneACCESS table, which keeps in-frame sequences only. Checked studies attribute under half of the gap to unresolved V genes and leave the rest unexplained. The D gene and trimming were derived from the DNA, and the V and J assignments and clone size from that table. Recorded for this sample are roughly 130,000 clones; about 94% of them occurred a single time. The ten largest clones capture 6.6% of the sample.

These data come from a study of T cell responses to AZD1222 COVID-19 vaccine (TCRdb year 2021). In terms of the full investigation: AZD1222 recipients with second doses at about 4 weeks or about 12 weeks were pooled, because spike-specific TCR depth and breadth did not differ between schedules. Enrollment into the trials was organized by age into subgroups of 18-55, 56-69 and 70-plus years, and those subgroups contained approximately 160, 26 and 62 TCR-sequenced participants, respectively. A total of roughly 240 trial participants underwent TCR sequencing, of whom 200 to 220 received two doses of AZD1222 and about 25 received two doses of the MenACWY control vaccine. General conclusions and limits of the study: Reportedly, almost half of the unique spike-specific TCRs recognized epitopes lying outside the regions that are mutated in the B.1.351 and B.1.1.7 variants. After two AZD1222 doses, spike-specific TCR breadth and depth were significantly higher than at day 0 and than in MenACWY recipients. Conclusions about previously exposed vaccinees are limited because only a handful of AZD1222 recipients were SARS-CoV-2 seropositive at baseline. Because no day 14 peak-response samples were available, repertoires were characterized only after the peak T cell response. The 56-69-year group was small, and its depth increase did not reach significance, likely because of low power. Vaccine-associated CD4 TCRs spanned the whole spike protein, with dominant responses in regions 160-218 and 743-854. Participants were mostly white British, with more females than males. The authors suggested clonal diversity may have been underestimated.

The time point label for this specimen denotes: baseline before first vaccination. The vaccinee samples were drawn from two UK trials, COV001 and COV002, one of which was a single-blind randomized controlled phase 2/3 trial testing AZD1222 (ChAdOx1 nCoV-19) in healthy adults. For TCRbeta chain sequencing, PBMC samples were collected from trial participants at day 0 and at day 28 after the second dose. From the germline V gene (reference sequence), CDR1 is LNHNV and CDR2 is YYDKDF. From its cysteine to its phenylalanine, the CDR3 spans 14 amino acids. Of the read, only the CDR3 DNA is kept; its 42 bases are in frame from base 1. Trimming takes 3 bases from V and 2 bases from J, and the germline ends sit 10 bases apart.

The sequence came from an adult in good health. The rearranged segments are TRBV15 and TRBJ1-1, and possibly TRBD1, on 5 matching bases. Sample: peripheral blood, taken on day 0 of AZD1222 vaccination. The CDR3 region: CATSRGDSNTEAFF. The DNA reads TGTGCCACCAGCAGGGGGGACTCTAACACTGAAGCTTTCTTT.